The clone carrying this T cell receptor (beta chain) appeared many times. Its antigen is unidentified. The V end lost 8 bases, the J end lost 3 bases, and 20 bases lay between the germline ends. In germline, CDR1 is SEHNR, CDR2 FQNEAQ (reference sequence). The CDR3 sequence is 16 residues long. Beta-chain TCR CDR3 regions were amplified from RNA transcripts. An initial RT-PCR round employing HTBI primers preceded a second-round multiplex PCR. One entry per CDR3 protein results from TCRdb running MiXCR on the multiplex PCR reads. The data contain almost 750,000 distinct CDR3 sequences, approximately 40% of them seen just once; the ten biggest clones take up around 40%. These data come from a study of Graves' ophthalmopathy and Graves' hyperthyroidism. Whole-study findings and limits: Sensitivity reached more than 85% and specificity almost 83% for a 13-signature model separating ophthalmopathy from stable hyperthyroidism.

Sequencing was done on a sample of peripheral blood. The chain employs TRBV7-9 and TRBJ1-3; tentatively, D is TRBD1 (5 bases). This receptor was obtained from an adult man with Graves' ophthalmopathy. The DNA of the CDR3 is TGTGCCAGCGAGCTTCCGTCCAGGACAAGTGGAAACACCATATATTTT. Its translation is CASELPSRTSGNTIYF.